One sample yielded the 19 T cell receptor beta chains listed below, sequenced in a study of T cells in Graves' hyperthyroidism and ophthalmopathy. Regions amplified from RNA transcripts were the TCR beta CDR3 regions. With the HTBI primer set, the TCR CDR3 went through a first round of RT-PCR. One entry per CDR3 protein results from TCRdb running MiXCR on the multiplex PCR reads. The sample contains about 180,000 distinct CDR3 sequences, about a sixth of which appear only once. The specimen sequenced was blood. Receptors were obtained from a woman between 50 and 59 years old with Graves' hyperthyroidism.

This clonotype was seen a handful of times. This rearrangement joins TRBV28 to TRBJ2-1; D gene ambiguous. This CDR3 is 15 amino acids long. V was cut by 2 bases and J by 6 bases, with 14 bases left in between. The V gene's germline CDR1 is MDHEN and CDR2 SYDVKM. The DNA for the CDR3 is TGTGCCAGCAGTTTACTGGCCCCCCGGGCCAATGAGCAGTTCTTC. This sequence encodes CASSLLAPRANEQFF.

This clonotype was recorded at least ten times. This rearrangement joins TRBV18 to TRBJ1-1, with D maybe TRBD1 (5 bases). V was shortened by 4 bases and J by 0 bases, with 18 bases between the two germline ends. CDR1 KGHSH and CDR2 LQKENI come from the germline V gene. This CDR3 region has 17 residues. CDR3 nucleotides: TGTGCCAGCTCACTAATGGAGAGGGGCCTCATGAACACTGAAGCTTTCTTT. Its protein product is CASSLMERGLMNTEAFF.

This clonotype showed up many times. V usage is TRBV5-1 and J usage is TRBJ1-2; D is uncertain. CDR1 and CDR2 from the germline V gene are SGHRS and YFSETQ. Trimming pared 0 bases from V and 3 bases from J, leaving 9 bases between. The CDR3 is made up of 14 amino acids. The CDR3 DNA follows: TGCGCCAGCAGCTTGGAGCAGTCCCACTATGGCTACACCTTC. This sequence encodes CASSLEQSHYGYTF. Variable domain in full (rest from reference TRBV5-1 and TRBJ1-2): KAGVTQTPRYLIKTRGQQVTLSCSPISGHRSVSWYQQTPGQGLQFLFEYFSETQRNKGNFPGRFSGRQFSNSRSEMNVSTLELGDSALYLCASSLEQSHYGYTFGSGTRLTVV.

This clonotype was seen ten or more times. Written as DNA, the CDR3 is TGTGCCAGCAGCTTGTCAGGGGACACTGAAGCTTTCTTT. It yields the protein CASSLSGDTEAFF. V usage is TRBV7-9 and J usage is TRBJ1-1; the D gene is possibly TRBD1 (6 bases). The CDR3 sequence is 13 residues long. The ends were cut back, 3 bases at V and 3 bases at J, with 8 bases in the middle. Germline lookup yields CDR1 SEHNR and CDR2 FQNEAQ (reference sequence).

This clonotype appeared a single time. One base away lies a much larger clone, so this may be a sequencing read error. V is TRBV29-1 and J is TRBJ1-2; weak D call: TRBD1 (5 bases). CDR1 is SQVTM, CDR2 ANQGSEA, per germline. This CDR3 contains 13 residues. This CDR3 reads CSVSFRVNYVYTF. The CDR3 nucleotides read TGCAGCGTTTCTTTCAGGGTAAACTATGTCTACACCTTC.

V gene TRBV13 combines with J gene TRBJ2-7; no definite D call. Germline lookup yields CDR1 PRHDT and CDR2 FYEKMQ (reference sequence). This CDR3 has 12 residues. The V end lost 1 base, the J end lost 5 bases, and 6 bases lay between the germline ends. The CDR3 region is CASSLDRNEQYF. The CDR3 nucleotides read TGTGCCAGCAGCTTAGACCGCAACGAGCAGTACTTC.

The chain couples TRBV27 to TRBJ2-1; 9 nucleotides align to TRBD2. This CDR3 has 15 residues. Trimming at V came to 7 bases and at J to 5 bases, leaving 9 bases not matched to a gene. Germline-derived CDR1 and CDR2 are MNHEY and SMNVEV (reference sequence). The CDR3 loop is CASNKAGGGHNEQFF. For the CDR3, the DNA is TGTGCCAGCAATAAAGCGGGGGGCGGACACAATGAGCAGTTCTTC.

In its sample, this clonotype was seen a few times. The rearrangement uses TRBV6-1 and TRBJ2-3, with D perhaps matching TRBD2 (7 bases). V dropped 8 bases and J dropped 7 bases, with 10 bases sitting between them. The CDR3 loop spans 11 amino acids. Germline V lookup: CDR1 MNHNS, CDR2 SASEGT. CDR3 loop: CASGGAYTQYF. As DNA, the CDR3 is TGTGCCAGCGGGGGGGCGTATACGCAGTATTTT.

This clonotype was detected many times. The CDR3 DNA sequence: TGTGCCAGCAGTTACAGGGACTACGAGCAGTACTTC. Its protein is CASSYRDYEQYF. The chain couples TRBV28 to TRBJ2-7; maybe TRBD1 (6 bases). V lost 4 bases and J lost 3, with 7 bases in between. This CDR3 spans 12 amino acids. The germline V gene encodes CDR1 MDHEN and CDR2 SYDVKM.

Ten or more counts support this clonotype. The rearrangement links TRBV2 to TRBJ1-6; D gene ambiguous. In germline, CDR1 is SNHLY, CDR2 FYNNEI. The ends were cut back, 8 bases at V and 0 bases at J, with 5 bases in the middle. The CDR3 is 13 residues long. The CDR3 loop reads CASLSSYNSPLHF. Here the CDR3 DNA reads TGTGCCAGCTTGAGCTCCTATAATTCACCCCTCCACTTT.

This clonotype was detected many times. The V and J genes are TRBV7-8 and TRBJ1-5; 8 bases fit TRBD1. The CDR3 consists of 15 residues. Looked up from germline, CDR1 is SGHVS and CDR2 is FQNEAQ. Losses at the gene ends were 3 bases for V and 6 bases for J; bases not matched to a gene: 7. The CDR3 DNA sequence: TGTGCCAGCAGCTTCGGACAGGGATGGTCTCAGCCCCAGCATTTT. Protein: CASSFGQGWSQPQHF.

This clonotype was observed at least ten times. The J gene is TRBJ1-1, the V gene TRBV12-3 or TRBV12-4; D not resolved. The CDR3 spans 14 residues. The V end was cut by 3 bases, the J end by 4 bases, with 12 bases between. CDR3 sequence reads: CASSLVTLGTEAFF. DNA of the CDR3: TGTGCCAGCAGTTTGGTCACACTGGGCACTGAAGCTTTCTTT.

V gene TRBV10-2 combines with J gene TRBJ2-2, with D perhaps given as TRBD1 or TRBD2 (5 bases each). V was trimmed by 3 bases and J by 5 bases, leaving 13 bases between them. CDR1 is WSHSY, CDR2 SAAADI, per germline. This CDR3 region has 15 residues. CDR3 region: CASSDHGARTGELFF. DNA of the CDR3: TGCGCCAGCAGTGATCACGGGGCCAGGACCGGGGAGCTGTTTTTT.

This clonotype was seen at least ten times. V is TRBV5-6 and J is TRBJ2-7, with TRBD1 matching 9 bases. In germline, CDR1 is SGHDT, CDR2 YYEEEE. The length of the CDR3 is 15 residues. The J segment lost 2 bases and the V segment lost 2 bases, leaving 5 bases of the junction unmatched. The CDR3 coding sequence is TGTGCCAGCAGCTTCGTCGGACAGGGGACCTACGAGCAGTACTTC. Translated, it gives CASSFVGQGTYEQYF.

At least ten counts were recorded for this clonotype. The chain combines TRBV7-9 with TRBJ2-5; possibly TRBD1 for D (6 bases). Trimming removed 5 bases from V and 5 bases from J, with 15 bases in between. This CDR3 spans 14 amino acids. Germline V gene sequence: CDR1 SEHNR, CDR2 FQNEAQ (reference sequence). The chain's CDR3 is CASSGGRGGETQYF. CDR3 nucleotide sequence: TGTGCCAGCAGCGGCGGCAGGGGCGGGGAGACCCAGTACTTC.

This clonotype was detected a few times. A read error may be the cause here, since a much bigger clone is one base away. This sequence joins TRBV28 and TRBJ2-2; a possible D gene is TRBD2 (6 bases). CDR1 and CDR2 (germline): MDHEN, SYDVKM. This CDR3 is 14 amino acids long. CDR3 sequence: CASTFGANTGGLFF. The CDR3 region has the DNA TGTGCCAGCACCTTTGGGGCGAACACCGGGGGGCTGTTTTTT. Filled out from reference TRBV28 and TRBJ2-2, the complete variable domain reads DVKVTQSSRYLVKRTGEKVFLECVQDMDHENMFWYRQDPGLGLRLIYFSYDVKMKEKGDIPEGYSVSREKKERFSLILESASTNQTSMYLCASTFGANTGGLFFGEGSRLTVL.

The chain has TRBV11-2 and TRBJ1-1; 7 bases are a match to TRBD1. The CDR3 totals 14 residues. The V gene end was trimmed by 5 bases and the J gene end by 1 base; junction bases not matched to a gene: 4. Germline V lookup: CDR1 SGHAT, CDR2 FQNNGV. The DNA for the CDR3 is TGTGCCAGCAGCACCGACAGGGAGAACACTGAAGCTTTCTTT. Its translation: CASSTDRENTEAFF. Filled out from reference TRBV11-2 and TRBJ1-1, the complete variable domain reads EAGVAQSPRYKIIEKRQSVAFWCNPISGHATLYWYQQILGQGPKLLIQFQNNGVVDDSQLPKDRFSAERLKGVDSTLKIQPAKLEDSAVYLCASSTDRENTEAFFGQGTRLTVV.

This clonotype was detected ten times or more. The chain uses TRBV7-9 and TRBJ1-1; tentatively, D is TRBD1 (5 bases). V lost 1 base to trimming and J lost 1 base, with 19 bases between them. CDR3 length equals 18 residues. Germline lookup yields CDR1 SEHNR and CDR2 FQNEAQ (reference sequence). The DNA for the CDR3 is TGTGCCAGCAGCTTAGAACTTCGCGGAACAGGAGCGAACACTGAAGCTTTCTTT. It is translated as CASSLELRGTGANTEAFF.

This clonotype has at least ten counts. The genes are TRBV5-1 and TRBJ2-5, with a weak D call TRBD1 (6 bases). Germline CDR1 and CDR2: SGHRS and YFSETQ. V shed 1 base and J shed 3 bases, with 7 bases lying between them. There are 13 residues in the CDR3. The CDR3 nucleotides read TGCGCCAGCAGCTTGTGGACAGAAGAGACCCAGTACTTC. Its protein is CASSLWTEETQYF.